Shown below are 16 T cell receptor beta chains from a single sample sequenced in a study of blood T cell repertoires in COVID-19. Clones were read by immunoSEQ multiplex PCR, and TCRdb kept only the in-frame ones, dropping some. The top ten clones hold 9.5% to 15% of a sample with 88,000 or so clones, over 70% of them seen once. Sequences were obtained from peripheral blood. All receptors derive from an elderly man with acute or convalescent COVID-19.

The CDR3: CASSQGQGSGETQYF. CDR3 DNA: TGTGCCAGCAGCCAAGGGCAGGGGTCCGGCGAGACCCAGTACTTC. The rearrangement uses TRBV3-1 (or the pseudogene TRBV3-2) and TRBJ2-5; D may be TRBD1 (6 bases). There are 15 residues in the CDR3. Germline V gene sequence: CDR1 LGHDT, CDR2 YNNKEL (reference sequence). The V gene lost 1 base and the J gene lost 5 bases, with 14 bases spanning the gap.

This chain uses TRBV27 with TRBJ1-5; 7 bases match TRBD1. Per germline, CDR1 MNHEY and CDR2 SMNVEV (reference sequence). Trimming at V came to 5 bases and at J to 0 bases, leaving 13 bases not matched to a gene. CDR3 length: 18 amino acids. The CDR3 DNA sequence: TGTGCCAGCAGTCCCTGGACAGGCCTCTCCTATAGCAATCAGCCCCAGCATTTT. This translates into CASSPWTGLSYSNQPQHF.

The V gene is TRBV7-3, the J gene TRBJ1-2, with 7 bases aligning to TRBD1. The CDR3 totals 15 residues. Germline V gene lookup returns CDR1 SGHTA and CDR2 FQGTGA. Unmatched junction bases numbered 8, after V lost 5 bases and J lost 2 bases. The CDR3 DNA sequence: TGTGCCAGCAGCCCCTCACAGGGGTCCAACTATGGCTACACCTTC. It is translated as CASSPSQGSNYGYTF.

The J gene is TRBJ1-1, the V gene TRBV27; D remains ambiguous. V lost 6 bases and J lost 6, with 14 bases in between. There are 13 residues in the CDR3. Germline CDR1 and CDR2: MNHEY and SMNVEV (reference sequence). CDR3 DNA sequence: TGTGCCAGCAGGCTATTGAAGATCTCTGAAGCTTTCTTT. It encodes CASRLLKISEAFF.

The chain has TRBV19 and TRBJ1-5; 7 bases are a match to TRBD1. Germline CDR1 LNHDA, CDR2 SQIVND (reference sequence). This CDR3 contains 13 residues. J was trimmed by 6 bases and V by 9 bases; bases with no gene match: 8. The CDR3 DNA sequence: TGTGCCAGCCGACAGGGACGAGGTCAGCCCCAGCATTTT. Protein product: CASRQGRGQPQHF. The full variable domain, completed using reference TRBV19 and TRBJ1-5, is DGGITQSPKYLFRKEGQNVTLSCEQNLNHDAMYWYRQDPGQGLRLIYYSQIVNDFQKGDIAEGYSVSREKKESFPLTVTSAQKNPTAFYLCASRQGRGQPQHFGDGTRLSIL.

This clone has a handful of counts. V and J are TRBV6-5 and TRBJ2-1; TRBD1 agrees at 7 bases. Looked up from germline, CDR1 is MNHEY and CDR2 is SVGAGI. The CDR3 totals 13 residues. V was pared by 4 bases and J by 9 bases, with 6 bases of the junction left unmatched. This CDR3 is CASSFRQGFEQFF. The CDR3 DNA is TGTGCCAGCAGTTTCAGACAGGGTTTTGAGCAGTTCTTC.

This chain joins TRBV5-1 and TRBJ2-5; tentative D call: TRBD2 (5 bases). The CDR3 runs to 15 residues. CDR1 and CDR2 (germline): SGHRS, YFSETQ. V lost 1 base, J lost 2 bases, and 12 bases lay in between. CDR3 sequence reads: CASSLMASTQETQYF. The CDR3 bases are TGCGCCAGCAGCTTGATGGCTAGCACGCAAGAGACCCAGTACTTC.

The J gene is TRBJ2-7, the V gene TRBV27; no reliable D call. With 4 bases removed from V and 6 bases from J, the gap between germline ends came to 13 bases. Germline-derived CDR1 and CDR2 are MNHEY and SMNVEV (reference sequence). CDR3 length: 13 amino acids. CDR3 DNA: TGTGCCAGCAGTTCGGGTAACCGTTTCGAGCAGTACTTC. This sequence encodes CASSSGNRFEQYF.

This clone was counted a single time. The J gene is TRBJ1-1, the V gene TRBV19; D is perhaps TRBD1 (5 bases). V was clipped by 4 bases and J by 3 bases, with 12 bases between them. From germline, CDR1 is LNHDA and CDR2 SQIVND (reference sequence). The CDR3 has 14 residues. CDR3 nucleotides: TGTGCCAGTAGTAAGGGGCGCATGGACACTGAAGCTTTCTTT. As protein: CASSKGRMDTEAFF.

The chain uses TRBV6-4 and TRBJ1-4; D might be TRBD1 (5 bases). V lost 6 bases and J lost 4, with 12 bases in between. Germline CDR1 is MRHNA and CDR2 is SNTAGT. The CDR3 length is 14 residues. The CDR3 spells CASSLQANNEKLFF. The CDR3 DNA is TGTGCCAGCAGCCTACAGGCCAATAATGAAAAACTGTTTTTT.

The chain is built from TRBV5-4 and TRBJ1-6; D might be TRBD1 (6 bases). Germline assignment: CDR1 SGHNT and CDR2 YYREEE (reference sequence). The CDR3 covers 16 residues. Trimming took 3 bases from V and 5 from J, leaving 15 bases between them. Here the CDR3 reads CASSSYHRDNNSPLHF. DNA for the CDR3: TGTGCCAGCAGCTCCTACCACAGGGATAATAATTCACCCCTCCACTTT.

Only one count was recorded for this clone. V and J are TRBV18 and TRBJ2-5; 8 bases are shared with TRBD1. CDR3 length: 14 residues. V lost 3 bases, J lost 3 bases, and 3 bases stayed unmatched. Per the germline V gene, CDR1 is KGHSH and CDR2 is LQKENI. The CDR3 DNA reads TGTGCCAGCTCACCGTTACAGGGGGAAGAGACCCAGTACTTC. Its protein product is CASSPLQGEETQYF.

The J gene is TRBJ1-1, the V gene TRBV4-2, with 7 bases lining up with TRBD1. This CDR3 contains 15 residues. The junction had 10 bases not matched to a gene; V was cut back by 5 bases and J by 4 bases. CDR1 and CDR2 from the germline V gene are LGHNA and YNFKEQ. The CDR3 protein is CASSEVTGLSTEAFF. CDR3 coding DNA: TGTGCCAGCAGCGAAGTGACAGGGTTGAGCACTGAAGCTTTCTTT.

The chain is built from TRBV4-2 and TRBJ1-2; 11 bases map to TRBD1. Germline assignment: CDR1 LGHNA and CDR2 YNFKEQ. The CDR3 extends over 16 amino acids. V shed 3 bases and J 8 bases; nucleotides not matched to a gene: 11. The CDR3 region has the DNA TGTGCCAGCAGCCAGGCAACAGGACAGGGGGCGGAAGGCTACACCTTC. This codes for CASSQATGQGAEGYTF.

The chain carries TRBV6-5 and TRBJ1-5, with a weak D call TRBD1 (6 bases). V shed 6 bases and J shed 5 bases, with 17 bases lying between them. The CDR3 has 15 amino acids. CDR1 and CDR2 from the germline V gene are MNHEY and SVGAGI. Here the CDR3 reads CASRSQGIGDQPQHF. The CDR3 DNA reads TGTGCCAGCAGGTCCCAGGGGATAGGAGATCAGCCCCAGCATTTT.

CDR3 in DNA: TGCGCCAGCAGCTTGGGACAGGAGGCAGATACGCAGTATTTT. It yields the protein CASSLGQEADTQYF. The chain employs TRBV5-1 and TRBJ2-3; tentatively, D is TRBD1 (6 bases). Germline V gene sequence: CDR1 SGHRS, CDR2 YFSETQ. The V end was cut by 0 bases, the J end by 4 bases, with 9 bases between. The CDR3 length is 14 residues.